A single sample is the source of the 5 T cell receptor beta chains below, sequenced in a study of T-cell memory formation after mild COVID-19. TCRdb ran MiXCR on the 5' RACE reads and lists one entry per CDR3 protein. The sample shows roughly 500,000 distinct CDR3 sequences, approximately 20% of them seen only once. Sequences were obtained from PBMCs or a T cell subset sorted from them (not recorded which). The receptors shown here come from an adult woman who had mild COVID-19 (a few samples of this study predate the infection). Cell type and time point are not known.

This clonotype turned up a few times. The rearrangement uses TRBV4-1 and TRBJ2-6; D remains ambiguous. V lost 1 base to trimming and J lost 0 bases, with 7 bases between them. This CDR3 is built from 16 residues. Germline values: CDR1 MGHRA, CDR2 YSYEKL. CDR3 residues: CASSQADGSGANVLTF. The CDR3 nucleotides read TGCGCCAGCAGCCAAGCTGATGGCTCTGGGGCCAACGTCCTGACTTTC.

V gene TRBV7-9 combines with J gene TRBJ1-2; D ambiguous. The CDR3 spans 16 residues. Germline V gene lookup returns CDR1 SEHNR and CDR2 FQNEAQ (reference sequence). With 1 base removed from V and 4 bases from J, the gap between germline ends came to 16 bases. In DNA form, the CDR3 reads TGTGCCAGCAGCTTAGTGGTTGCGGCAGTCCTCTATGGCTACACCTTC. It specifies CASSLVVAAVLYGYTF.

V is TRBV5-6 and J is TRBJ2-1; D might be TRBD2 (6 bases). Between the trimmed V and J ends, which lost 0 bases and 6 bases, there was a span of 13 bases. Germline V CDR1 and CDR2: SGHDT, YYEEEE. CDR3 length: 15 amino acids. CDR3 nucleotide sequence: TGTGCCAGCAGCTTGGCCGGGGGAGGTTTCAATGAGCAGTTCTTC. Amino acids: CASSLAGGGFNEQFF.

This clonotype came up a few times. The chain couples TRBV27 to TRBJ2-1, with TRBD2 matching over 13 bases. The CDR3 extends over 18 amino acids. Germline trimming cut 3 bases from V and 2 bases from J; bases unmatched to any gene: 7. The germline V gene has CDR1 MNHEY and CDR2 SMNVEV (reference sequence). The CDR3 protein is CASSFVGTSGVTYNEQFF. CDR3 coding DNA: TGTGCCAGCAGTTTCGTCGGGACTAGCGGGGTCACCTACAATGAGCAGTTCTTC.

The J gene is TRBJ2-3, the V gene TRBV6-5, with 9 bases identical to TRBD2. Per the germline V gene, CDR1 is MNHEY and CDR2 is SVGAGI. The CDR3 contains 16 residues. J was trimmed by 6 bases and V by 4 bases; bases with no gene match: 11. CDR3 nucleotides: TGTGCCAGCAGTTTAAGCGGGGGGAGGGCAGCGGATACGCAGTATTTT. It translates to CASSLSGGRAADTQYF.